These T cell receptor beta chains were read from a single sample in a study of cytomegalovirus exposure and HLA in healthy donors. Repertoires were generated with immunoSEQ multiplex PCR, while TCRdb's copy carries only in-frame clones and drops some. The data show 200,000 to 250,000 clones, approximately 90% seen once. What was sequenced was PBMCs. The receptors come from a young woman in good health and CMV-seronegative. Both conserved end residues are part of each CDR3. The D gene is left open where the match is weak. Some rows have no size entry. The others give once, few or many, or a class for an expanded clone.

j_call	clone_size	v_call	d_call	cdr3_nt	cdr3_aa
TRBJ1-3	NA	TRBV19	NA	TGTGCCAGTAGTCTCCAGGGATTTGGAAACACCATATATTTT	CASSLQGFGNTIYF
TRBJ1-2	NA	TRBV6-5	TRBD1	TGTGCCAGCAAACGGAGGACAGGGGACGGCTACACCTTC	CASKRRTGDGYTF
TRBJ1-5	NA	TRBV5-1	NA	TGCGCCAGCAGCTTGGGTCCCATACAGGGCGGAGGTCAGCCCCAGCATTTT	CASSLGPIQGGGQPQHF
TRBJ1-2	NA	TRBV5-5	NA	TGTGCCAGCAGCTTGGTACAGGTCCTTACTAACTATGGCTACACCTTC	CASSLVQVLTNYGYTF
TRBJ1-1	NA	TRBV14	NA	TGTGCCAGCAGCCAAGAACGGCAGCAGGACACTGAAGCTTTCTTT	CASSQERQQDTEAFF
TRBJ2-7	once	TRBV7-9	NA	TGTGCCAGCAGCTTAGTGGCCCCCGAGCAGTACTTC	CASSLVAPEQYF
TRBJ2-6	NA	TRBV7-2	TRBD1	TGTGCCAGCACCCACAGGTGGACAGGGTCTGGTGGGGCCAACGTCCTGACTTTC	CASTHRWTGSGGANVLTF
TRBJ2-3	NA	TRBV30	NA	TGTGCCTGGAGTGTAGGGGCGACAAGCACAGATACGCAGTATTTT	CAWSVGATSTDTQYF
TRBJ2-2	NA	TRBV5-8	TRBD1	TGTGCCAGCAGCTTGGGACAGGGGACCACCGGGGAGCTGTTTTTT	CASSLGQGTTGELFF
TRBJ1-2	NA	TRBV27	TRBD1	TGTGCCAGCAGTCCCGGACAGGCGCGAGGTGGCTACACCTTC	CASSPGQARGGYTF
TRBJ2-1	NA	TRBV25-1	TRBD2	TGTGCCAGCAGTGGGGGAAGGGGTAGCGGGGGGAGACAGTTCTTC	CASSGGRGSGGRQFF
TRBJ2-2	NA	TRBV7-9	NA	TGTGCCAGCAGTCCTCCTTTGACCGGGGAGCTGTTTTTT	CASSPPLTGELFF
TRBJ1-2	once	TRBV6-6	NA	TGTGCCAGCAGTTACCAGGAAACTAACTATGGCTACACCTTC	CASSYQETNYGYTF
TRBJ1-1	NA	TRBV11-3	NA	TGTGCCAGCAGCTTACAGCCGGGTTTGAACACTGAAGCTTTCTTT	CASSLQPGLNTEAFF
TRBJ1-6	NA	TRBV10-3	TRBD1	TGTGCCATCGGAGGGACAGGGGATTCACCCCTCCACTTT	CAIGGTGDSPLHF
TRBJ1-1	NA	TRBV7-8	NA	TGTGCCAGCAGCGACAGGATCATGAACACTGAAGCTTTCTTT	CASSDRIMNTEAFF
TRBJ1-5	NA	TRBV2	TRBD1	TGTGCCAGCAGCGAGACAGGGTCGGGCGATCAGCCCCAGCATTTT	CASSETGSGDQPQHF
TRBJ1-6	NA	TRBV5-1	TRBD1	TGCGCCAGCAGCCGGACAGGGGGCAGGAGTAATTCACCCCTCCACTTT	CASSRTGGRSNSPLHF
TRBJ2-3	NA	TRBV7-9	TRBD2	TGTGCCAGCAGCTTCCTAGCGGGGTCGAGCACAGATACGCAGTATTTT	CASSFLAGSSTDTQYF
TRBJ1-1	NA	TRBV6-1	NA	TGTGCCAGCAGTCCACCTCAAGGAGATAGCGCTGAAGCTTTCTTT	CASSPPQGDSAEAFF
TRBJ2-5	NA	TRBV28	NA	TGTGCCAGCGGGAGTCGGGAGACCCAGTACTTC	CASGSRETQYF
TRBJ1-2	NA	TRBV5-1	TRBD1	TGCGCCAGCAGCACACAAACAGGGGGCGGAGGCTACACCTTC	CASSTQTGGGGYTF
TRBJ1-3	few	TRBV10-1	NA	TGCGCCAGCAGGGCCAGCTCTGGAAACACCATATATTTT	CASRASSGNTIYF
TRBJ2-7	NA	TRBV5-1	TRBD1	TGCGCCAGCAAACCGGGACAGGGTTTCTACGAGCAGTACTTC	CASKPGQGFYEQYF
TRBJ2-7	NA	TRBV6-1	NA	TGTGCCAGCAGCTCAGGGTTGCCCTACGAGCAGTACTTC	CASSSGLPYEQYF
TRBJ1-1	once	TRBV27	NA	TGTGCCAGCAGTCCCTTAGGCGGGGGAGCGGGACACACTGAAGCTTTCTTT	CASSPLGGGAGHTEAFF
TRBJ1-6	NA	TRBV11-2	NA	TGTGCCAGCAGCTTAGGGTGGGGCGAAAATTCACCCCTCCACTTT	CASSLGWGENSPLHF
TRBJ1-5	few	TRBV5-1	TRBD1	TGCGCCAGCAGCGACGAAAACAGGGGGCTCCAGCCCCAGCATTTT	CASSDENRGLQPQHF
TRBJ1-4	NA	TRBV7-6	NA	TGTGCCAGCAGCTTAGTCGCAGGGCTAGAGGAAAAACTGTTTTTT	CASSLVAGLEEKLFF
TRBJ2-4	NA	TRBV25-1	NA	TGTGCCAGCAGCAAGGGGGGGACCAAAAACATTCAGTACTTC	CASSKGGTKNIQYF
TRBJ2-2	NA	TRBV7-6	TRBD1	TGTGCCAGCAGCTCGACAGGGAGCGACACCGGGGAGCTGTTTTTT	CASSSTGSDTGELFF
TRBJ1-5	NA	TRBV2	NA	TGTGCCAGCAGACAGGGTGACCGGCCCCAGCATTTT	CASRQGDRPQHF
TRBJ2-3	few	TRBV2	NA	TGTGCCAGCAGTGTACGAACTCGGACAGGCACAGATACGCAGTATTTT	CASSVRTRTGTDTQYF
TRBJ1-4	NA	TRBV29-1	TRBD1	TGCAGCGTTGAAACCGGGACAGATAATGAAAAACTGTTTTTT	CSVETGTDNEKLFF
TRBJ2-1	NA	TRBV4-1	TRBD2	TGCGCCAGCAGCCAGGGGACTAGCGGGAGATCAAATGAGCAGTTCTTC	CASSQGTSGRSNEQFF
TRBJ2-3	NA	TRBV5-1	TRBD2	TGCGCCAGCAGCCCCGGCGGCCTAGCGGGGTTCACAGATACGCAGTATTTT	CASSPGGLAGFTDTQYF
TRBJ1-1	NA	TRBV19	NA	TGTGCCAGTAGCGGCCTCGACTCCAACACTGAAGCTTTCTTT	CASSGLDSNTEAFF
TRBJ1-4	few	TRBV30	TRBD1	TGTGCCTGGAGTGGCCAGGGGGCAGAGAATGAAAAACTGTTTTTT	CAWSGQGAENEKLFF
TRBJ2-7	NA	TRBV2	TRBD2	TGTGCCAGCACGGTTCTAGCGGGATTGGACTTC	CASTVLAGLDF
TRBJ1-2	NA	TRBV9	TRBD1	TGTGCCAGCAGCGTGGCAGACAGGGCCCGGGGTGGCTACACCTTC	CASSVADRARGGYTF
TRBJ1-3	NA	TRBV6-5	TRBD1	TGTGCCAGCAGCCGACAGGGCTACTCTGGAAACACCATATATTTT	CASSRQGYSGNTIYF
TRBJ2-2	NA	TRBV11-2	NA	TGTGCCAGCTCCCGCGGCGGGGAGCTGTTTTTT	CASSRGGELFF
TRBJ1-1	NA	TRBV5-4	TRBD1	TGTGCCAGCAGCCCAGGGACAGCCGGGAGGAACACTGAAGCTTTCTTT	CASSPGTAGRNTEAFF
TRBJ2-3	once	TRBV29-1	TRBD2	TGCAGCGTGGCGACTAGCGGGGGCACAGATACGCAGTATTTT	CSVATSGGTDTQYF
TRBJ1-2	once	TRBV7-9	NA	TGTGCCAGCAGCTTAGGACTTTCAGGGTCTGGTGGTGATGGCTACACCTTC	CASSLGLSGSGGDGYTF
TRBJ2-7	NA	TRBV6-1	TRBD1	TGTGCCAGCAGGGGACAGGGGTACGAGCAGTACTTC	CASRGQGYEQYF
TRBJ1-1	NA	TRBV7-8	TRBD1	TGTGCCAGCAGCTTAATTGGGACAGGCTCTAAAAACACTGAAGCTTTCTTT	CASSLIGTGSKNTEAFF
TRBJ2-1	NA	TRBV5-4	NA	TGTGCCAGCAGAGAAGACCTAGCTGCCAATGAGCAGTTCTTC	CASREDLAANEQFF
TRBJ1-2	NA	TRBV5-4	NA	TGTGCCAGCAGCTTGGAAGCAGGGGATGGCTACACCTTC	CASSLEAGDGYTF
TRBJ1-1	NA	TRBV10-3	TRBD1	TGTGCCATCAGTGCCCGACAGGGGGCGCCTGGCACTGAAGCTTTCTTT	CAISARQGAPGTEAFF
TRBJ1-2	NA	TRBV21-1	NA	TGTGCCAGCAGCAAGCGGCAGGGGGCGAGTGGCTACACCTTC	CASSKRQGASGYTF
TRBJ2-7	NA	TRBV29-1	TRBD1	TGCAGCGTCCAGGGGGCGATCGACGAGCAGTACTTC	CSVQGAIDEQYF
TRBJ2-2	NA	TRBV2	TRBD1	TGTGCCAGCCGAAGGGGGCAGGACGGGGAGCTGTTTTTT	CASRRGQDGELFF
TRBJ1-2	NA	TRBV7-9	NA	TGTGCCAGCAGCTTAAATAGGAGAGGCTACACCTTC	CASSLNRRGYTF
TRBJ1-2	NA	TRBV19	NA	TGTGCCAGTAGCCCCTCGGACAGACTCTATGGCTACACCTTC	CASSPSDRLYGYTF